This passage covers 30 T cell receptor beta chains from one sample sequenced in a study of T cell repertoires in cytomegalovirus infection (dated by TCRdb to between 2018 and 2021). These receptors are not linked to any known antigen. Sequencing instrument: Illumina HiSeq 1500. The public reads were quality trimmed at Q25 with fastp and then assembled into clones with MiXCR by TCRdb, keeping productive beta chains. One record per CDR3 amino acid sequence lists the most common genes and DNA. For this sample there are around 300,000 distinct CDR3 sequences; 22% appear just once. The ten largest clones take up around 20% of the sample. Explained via the paper, the treatment or condition label denotes: in vitro stimulation with specific CMV peptide epitopes to enrich CMV-specific T cells. This specimen consisted of cultured PBMCs, obtained from culture after CMV antigen stimulation. The source is a human donor in good health (CMV status not recorded). Some clones in this sample may be carry-over from other donors' samples.

This rearrangement joins TRBV6-2 or TRBV6-3 to TRBJ2-2; 9 bases are shared with TRBD2. In germline, CDR1 is MNHEY, CDR2 SVGEGT. The CDR3 has 17 amino acids. Unmatched junction bases numbered 8, after V lost 0 bases and J lost 6 bases. In DNA form, the CDR3 reads TGTGCCAGCAGTTACTCACGAAGCGGGAGGTCCCCCGGGGAGCTGTTTTTT. This encodes CASSYSRSGRSPGELFF.

The rearrangement links TRBV12-3 or TRBV12-4 to TRBJ1-6; 7 positions match TRBD1. The CDR3 is 12 amino acids. The V and J ends lost 5 bases and 8 bases, in that order; junction bases with no gene match: 0. The CDR3, as DNA: TGTGCCAGCAGTGGGACAGATTCACCCCTCCACTTT. This encodes CASSGTDSPLHF.

The chain recombines TRBV11-3 with TRBJ2-2; a weak D match, TRBD1 (6 bases). The CDR3 loop spans 15 amino acids. Germline V CDR1 and CDR2: SGHNT, YENEEA. Between the trimmed V and J ends, which lost 5 bases and 5 bases, there was a span of 15 bases. CDR3: CASSAQTTGTGELFF. CDR3 coding DNA: TGTGCCAGCAGCGCACAAACTACAGGGACCGGGGAGCTGTTTTTT.

This clonotype has a count of ten or more. This chain links TRBV10-3 with TRBJ2-3, with 10 bases lining up with TRBD2. The CDR3 sequence is 17 residues long. The ends lost 0 bases at V and 6 bases at J; junction bases unmatched: 9. Germline V gene data show CDR1 as ENHRY and CDR2 as SYGVKD. CDR3 DNA sequence: TGTGCCATCAGTGAGTCGATAGCTAGCGGGGGATCGGATACGCAGTATTTT. Translated: CAISESIASGGSDTQYF.

There are many counts of this clonotype. V and J are TRBV10-2 and TRBJ1-2; D unclear. The CDR3 has 14 amino acids. V was cut by 8 bases and J by 6 bases, with 19 bases left in between. The germline V gene has CDR1 WSHSY and CDR2 SAAADI. Here the CDR3 DNA reads TGCGCCAGCTCAAGGACTCTGATCGGGGATGGCTACACCTTC. Amino acids: CASSRTLIGDGYTF.

This sequence joins TRBV28 and TRBJ2-7, with D possibly matching TRBD1 (5 bases). Germline V lookup: CDR1 MDHEN, CDR2 SYDVKM. The CDR3 contains 14 residues. Trimming cost V 8 bases and J 1 base, with 15 bases left between them. The CDR3: CASALGRLSYEQYF. Here the CDR3 DNA reads TGTGCCAGCGCCCTGGGGCGGCTGTCCTACGAGCAGTACTTC.

The chain carries TRBV12-3 or TRBV12-4 and TRBJ2-3; 12 bases align to TRBD2. The ends lost 6 bases at V and 4 bases at J; junction bases unmatched: 5. There are 15 residues in the CDR3. CDR3 bases: TGTGCCAGCAGCAAGACTAGCGGGAGATCAGATACGCAGTATTTT. Translation: CASSKTSGRSDTQYF.

In its sample, this clonotype was seen a few times. The chain couples TRBV6-6 to TRBJ1-5; no definite D call. The V gene's germline CDR1 is MNHNY and CDR2 SVGAGI (reference sequence). With 3 bases removed from V and 8 bases from J, the gap between germline ends came to 11 bases. This CDR3 is built from 13 residues. CDR3 bases: TGTGCCAGCAGTTATAATAATATAGAGCCCCAGCATTTT. This sequence encodes CASSYNNIEPQHF.

This chain links TRBV27 with TRBJ1-5, with TRBD1 matching 8 bases. Per the germline V gene, CDR1 is MNHEY and CDR2 is SMNVEV (reference sequence). Trimming took 6 bases from V and 5 from J; bases not matched to a gene: 6. The CDR3 sequence is 14 residues long. CDR3 nucleotide sequence: TGTGCCAGCAGCAGGACAGGGTACGATCAGCCCCAGCATTTT. Translation: CASSRTGYDQPQHF.

This chain connects TRBV7-2 to TRBJ2-5; 13 nucleotides line up with TRBD2. Germline lookup yields CDR1 SGHTA and CDR2 FQGNSA. V lost 0 bases to trimming and J lost 5 bases; unmatched junction nucleotides: 6. CDR3 size: 17 residues. CDR3 bases: TGTGCCAGCAGCTTAGCCGCGCCGGGACTAGCGGGGGAGACCCAGTACTTC. Protein product: CASSLAAPGLAGETQYF.

Concerning this clonotype itself: This may come from a read error, since a much larger clone is one base off. The chain uses TRBV7-3 and TRBJ2-1; 9 nucleotides align to TRBD1. Looked up from germline, CDR1 is SGHTA and CDR2 is FQGTGA. The CDR3 covers 14 residues. CDR3 residues: CTSSSGQGYNEQFF. CDR3 DNA sequence: TGTACCAGCAGCTCGGGACAGGGCTACAATGAGCAGTTCTTC.

This clonotype showed up just a few times. The chain joins TRBV7-6 to TRBJ2-1; TRBD2 is a possible D gene (5 bases). The germline V and J ends were trimmed by 5 bases and 10 bases, with 12 bases remaining between them. CDR1 is SGHVS, CDR2 FNYEAQ, per germline. This CDR3 has 12 amino acids. As DNA, the CDR3 is TGTGCCAGCAGCCCAACGACGGGAGAGCAGTTCTTC. It specifies CASSPTTGEQFF.

This clonotype came up many times. The gene calls are TRBV6-2 or TRBV6-3 and TRBJ1-2; 7 bases map to TRBD1. V trimming: 7 bases; J trimming: 7 bases; junction bases outside the gene matches: 6. Germline V gene data show CDR1 as MNHEY and CDR2 as SVGEGT. This CDR3 has 12 residues. DNA of the CDR3: TGTGCCAGCATTTCGACAGGGTCTGGCTACACCTTC. Its protein is CASISTGSGYTF.

This clonotype has ten or more counts. The rearrangement uses TRBV7-2 and TRBJ2-7, with D perhaps TRBD1 or TRBD2 (5 bases each). The CDR3 runs to 14 residues. CDR1 is SGHTA, CDR2 FQGNSA, per germline. V was pared by 5 bases and J by 4 bases, with 15 bases between. The CDR3 loop is CASSPGTARYEQYF. Written as DNA, the CDR3 is TGTGCCAGCAGCCCCGGGACGGCGAGGTACGAGCAGTACTTC. Full variable domain (remainder filled in from reference TRBV7-2 and TRBJ2-7): GAGVSQSPSNKVTEKGKDVELRCDPISGHTALYWYRQSLGQGLEFLIYFQGNSAPDKSGLPSDRFSAERTGGSVSTLTIQRTQQEDSAVYLCASSPGTARYEQYFGPGTRLTVT.

The chain joins TRBV6-1 to TRBJ2-5; D possibly corresponds to TRBD2 (6 bases). The V end lost 10 bases, the J end lost 5 bases, and 23 bases lay between the germline ends. Germline CDR1 MNHNS, CDR2 SASEGT. This CDR3 is 15 amino acids long. Here the CDR3 DNA reads TGTGCCACCAAAGCGGGCACTGATGAGTGGGAGACCCAGTACTTC. Its protein product is CATKAGTDEWETQYF.

This clonotype was detected many times. This chain connects TRBV7-2 to TRBJ1-5; a weak D match, TRBD1 (5 bases). The V gene's germline CDR1 is SGHTA and CDR2 FQGNSA. The germline V and J ends were trimmed by 2 bases and 2 bases, with 13 bases remaining between them. The CDR3 totals 16 residues. CDR3 DNA sequence: TGTGCCAGCAGCTTAATCGGGGGGAGGGGCAATCAGCCCCAGCATTTT. Its protein product is CASSLIGGRGNQPQHF.

This clonotype was counted only a few times. The genes are TRBV6-2 or TRBV6-3 and TRBJ2-1; no reliable D call. The CDR3 is 10 amino acids. V lost 10 bases and J 9 bases, leaving 10 bases between the germline ends. In germline, CDR1 is MNHEY, CDR2 SVGEGT. The CDR3: CATRRSEQFF. CDR3 bases: TGTGCCACCAGAAGATCTGAGCAGTTCTTC.

The chain recombines TRBV10-3 with TRBJ2-4; 7 positions agree with TRBD2. V shed 2 bases, J shed 9 bases, and the junction held 10 bases outside the gene matches. CDR1 is ENHRY, CDR2 SYGVKD, per germline. The CDR3 totals 15 residues. DNA for the CDR3: TGTGCCATCAGTGAGACGTCCGGGAGGCAGTCCATTCAGTACTTC. Encoded protein: CAISETSGRQSIQYF.

This chain uses TRBV6-6 with TRBJ1-1; 8 bases match TRBD1. CDR3 length equals 15 residues. Germline V gives CDR1 MNHNY, CDR2 SVGAGI (reference sequence). Germline trimming cut 0 bases from V and 10 bases from J; bases unmatched to any gene: 10. CDR3 amino acids: CASSYSTGAPVGAFF. The CDR3 bases are TGTGCCAGCAGTTACTCGACAGGGGCCCCGGTTGGAGCTTTCTTT.

V usage is TRBV20-1 and J usage is TRBJ2-5, with unresolved D. Germline V gives CDR1 DFQATT, CDR2 SNEGSKA (reference sequence). V lost 1 base and J lost 4, with 10 bases in between. The CDR3 totals 13 residues. Here the CDR3 DNA reads TGCAGTGCTAGAGTCTGGACGGCAGAGACCCAGTACTTC. As protein: CSARVWTAETQYF.

The CDR3 region is CSARVLGEGNYGYTF. The DNA for the CDR3 is TGCAGTGCTAGAGTTTTAGGTGAAGGGAACTATGGCTACACCTTC. V is TRBV20-1 and J is TRBJ1-2; D remains unclear. The length of the CDR3 is 15 residues. Germline-derived CDR1 and CDR2 are DFQATT and SNEGSKA (reference sequence). The ends were cut back, 1 base at V and 2 bases at J, with 14 bases in the middle.

This clonotype was picked up a small number of times. The chain is built from TRBV2 and TRBJ2-7; 9 positions match TRBD1. Germline V gene lookup returns CDR1 SNHLY and CDR2 FYNNEI. The CDR3 is made up of 12 amino acids. V was clipped by 8 bases and J by 13 bases; unmatched bases: 12. CDR3 nucleotides: TGTGCCAGCGAGATGGGACAGGGTGCCGGTTACTTC. This encodes CASEMGQGAGYF.

This chain connects TRBV12-3 or TRBV12-4 to TRBJ2-1; 7 bases agree with TRBD2. V dropped 0 bases and J dropped 8; count of bases not matched to a gene: 4. The CDR3 runs to 14 residues. The CDR3 protein is CASSLAGGPYEQFF. The CDR3 region has the DNA TGTGCCAGCAGTTTAGCGGGAGGGCCCTATGAGCAGTTCTTC.

A few counts support this clonotype. At one of its ends the junction is not consistent with the germline gene, which may arise from a read error. The chain employs TRBV11-2 and TRBJ1-6; no firm D call. This CDR3 has 15 residues. Germline CDR1 reads SGHAT; CDR2 reads FQNNGV. CDR3 residues: CASSPGLSYDSPLHF. In DNA form, the CDR3 reads TGTGCCAGCAGCCCAGGACTCTCCTATGATTCACCCCTCCACTTT. The whole variable domain, filled in from reference TRBV11-2 and TRBJ1-6, reads EAGVAQSPRYKIIEKRQSVAFWCNPISGHATLYWYQQILGQGPKLLIQFQNNGVVDDSQLPKDRFSAERLKGVDSTLKIQPAKLEDSAVYLCASSPGLSYDSPLHFGNGTRLTVT.

The rearrangement uses TRBV7-4 and TRBJ1-2; 10 bases map to TRBD1. The CDR3 is made up of 14 amino acids. Germline CDR1 is SGHVT and CDR2 is SQSDAQ. The V and J ends lost 5 bases and 7 bases, in that order; junction bases with no gene match: 7. CDR3 nucleotides: TGTGCCAGCAGCGCCGGGACAGGGGATGGTGGCTACACCTTC. This codes for CASSAGTGDGGYTF.

This clonotype was picked up a small number of times. The V call is TRBV4-1, the J call TRBJ2-1; maybe TRBD2 (6 bases). CDR3 length: 16 amino acids. Trimming took off 1 base at V and 8 bases at J, with 18 bases between the two ends. Germline V gene sequence: CDR1 MGHRA, CDR2 YSYEKL. The CDR3 nucleotides read TGCGCCAGCAGCCAAGCGAGAGAGACTAGTTATTATGAGCAGTTCTTC. It yields the protein CASSQARETSYYEQFF.

In this sample, this clonotype turned up a few times. V and J are TRBV19 and TRBJ1-1; D is ambiguous. Germline CDR1 is LNHDA and CDR2 is SQIVND (reference sequence). The CDR3 runs to 12 residues. Trimming took off 7 bases at V and 1 base at J, with 7 bases between the two ends. CDR3 coding DNA: TGTGCCAGTAAAGAACGGAACACTGAAGCTTTCTTT. Translated: CASKERNTEAFF.

This clonotype was observed a handful of times. The chain is built from TRBV7-2 and TRBJ2-7, with 7 bases lining up with TRBD2. There are 12 residues in the CDR3. Germline V gene lookup returns CDR1 SGHTA and CDR2 FQGNSA. Trimming took 8 bases from V and 2 from J; bases not matched to a gene: 3. The CDR3 nucleotides are TGTGCCAGCGGGAGGGAAACCTACGAGCAGTACTTC. This translates into CASGRETYEQYF. The full variable domain, rest sourced from reference TRBV7-2 and TRBJ2-7, is GAGVSQSPSNKVTEKGKDVELRCDPISGHTALYWYRQSLGQGLEFLIYFQGNSAPDKSGLPSDRFSAERTGGSVSTLTIQRTQQEDSAVYLCASGRETYEQYFGPGTRLTVT.

This chain joins TRBV4-3 and TRBJ2-7; TRBD2 aligns across 7 bases. This CDR3 region has 16 residues. J lost 6 bases, V lost 0 bases, and 11 bases had no gene match. Looked up from germline, CDR1 is LGHNA and CDR2 is YSLEER. The CDR3 bases are TGCGCCAGCAGCCAAGATCTGCTAGCGGCCGCTTTCGAGCAGTACTTC. It codes for CASSQDLLAAAFEQYF.

In this sample, this clonotype turned up a few times. V and J are TRBV12-3 or TRBV12-4 and TRBJ2-1; no definite D call. CDR3 length equals 13 residues. Trimming shortened V by 0 bases and J by 8 bases, and 8 bases separated the two germline ends. Here the CDR3 reads CASSLASPDEQFF. The DNA of the CDR3 is TGTGCCAGCAGTTTAGCGTCCCCGGATGAGCAGTTCTTC.